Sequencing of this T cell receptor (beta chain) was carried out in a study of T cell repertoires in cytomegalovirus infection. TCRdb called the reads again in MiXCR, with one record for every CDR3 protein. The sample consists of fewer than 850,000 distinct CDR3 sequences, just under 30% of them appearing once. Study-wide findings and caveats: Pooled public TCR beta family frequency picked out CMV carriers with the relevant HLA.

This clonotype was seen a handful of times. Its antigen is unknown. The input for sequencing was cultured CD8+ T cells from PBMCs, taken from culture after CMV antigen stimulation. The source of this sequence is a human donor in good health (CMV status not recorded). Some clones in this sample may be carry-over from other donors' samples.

CDR3 sequence reads: CASSLTGTQYF. The CDR3 coding sequence is TGTGCCAGCAGCTTAACTGGGACCCAGTACTTC. This rearrangement joins TRBV7-2 to TRBJ2-5; no firm D call. V lost 2 bases and J lost 7, with 5 bases in between. Germline V gene data show CDR1 as SGHTA and CDR2 as FQGNSA. The CDR3 has 11 amino acids. Based on the CDR3 plus reference TRBV7-2 and TRBJ2-5, the full variable domain is GAGVSQSPSNKVTEKGKDVELRCDPISGHTALYWYRQSLGQGLEFLIYFQGNSAPDKSGLPSDRFSAERTGGSVSTLTIQRTQQEDSAVYLCASSLTGTQYFGPGTRLLVL.